Here is one T cell receptor beta chain with its context. Its antigen has not been determined. The sample holds no much larger clone one base away, and base qualities are not on file. V is clipped by 4 bases and J by 1 base, and the sequence between their germline boundaries is 13 bases long. Spanning cysteine to phenylalanine, the CDR3 consists of 15 amino acids. The sequence is cut down to CDR3 DNA, 45 bases in frame from base 1. For CDR1 and CDR2, the germline V gene (reference sequence) lists SEHNR and FQNEAQ. Preparation of the library involved the immunoSEQ multiplex PCR assay. TCRdb took over this immuneACCESS table, retaining in-frame rearrangements with V and J assigned. Such tables are incomplete; in checked studies, under half of the missing clones stem from an unresolved V gene, and the remainder is unexplained. The sample data list 35,000 or so clones, and approximately 91% of these were observed just once. The ten largest account for 4% to 5.5% of the sample.

The data were taken from a study of T cell changes during pregnancy in multiple sclerosis (dated by TCRdb to between 2018 and 2021). Turning to the overall study: The study looked at changes in the T cell repertoire across pregnancy in women with multiple sclerosis.

Sequencing used peripheral blood, obtained in the second trimester of pregnancy. The clonotype was recovered from a female donor in good health, enrolled as a control in a pregnancy study. This sequence uses TRBV7-9 and TRBJ1-1; a tentative D call is TRBD1 (5 bases match). In nucleotide form, the sequence is TGTGCCAGCAGCTCCGCGGGACGCCAGAACACTGAAGCTTTCTTT. Its protein reads: CASSSAGRQNTEAFF.